These T cell receptor beta chains were read from a single sample in a study of T-cell reconstitution after alpha-beta-depleted transplantation in children. Via MiXCR, TCRdb re-called the PCR reads, giving one row per CDR3 protein. This repertoire shows hundreds of thousands of distinct CDR3 sequences, approximately 15% found once; its top ten account for approximately 5%. Specimen: PBMCs, mostly from graft donor cells, collected 360 days after TCRalphabeta/CD19-depleted stem cell transplant. These receptors originate from a male patient between 5 and 17 years old who had a stem cell transplant for acute lymphoblastic leukemia, so the T cells may come from the graft donor. Each CDR3 is given with its conserved first and last residue. Each record gives: V gene, J gene, D gene, clone size, CDR3 length, CDR3 protein, CDR3 DNA. D genes are given only for firm matches. Clone sizes are given selectively: once, few, many, or a class where the clone is expanded.

TRBV29-1	TRBJ2-1	NA	few	13	CSAGVVSYNEQFF	TGCAGCGCCGGGGTAGTCTCCTACAATGAGCAGTTCTTC
TRBV27	TRBJ2-2	TRBD2	NA	17	CASSLPRTSGNTGELFF	TGTGCCAGCAGTTTGCCACGGACTAGCGGGAACACCGGGGAGCTGTTTTTT
TRBV15	TRBJ1-2	NA	NA	15	CATSRDSGLNYGYTF	TGTGCCACCAGCAGAGATTCAGGACTGAACTATGGCTACACCTTC
TRBV29-1	TRBJ1-4	NA	NA	19	CSVGDGPYEALPTNEKLFF	TGCAGCGTTGGGGATGGGCCCTACGAGGCCTTACCAACTAATGAAAAACTGTTTTTT
TRBV12-3/TRBV12-4	TRBJ2-1	TRBD2	NA	18	CASSPPLTSGSAHNEQFF	TGTGCCAGCAGTCCACCGCTAACTAGCGGGAGTGCCCACAATGAGCAGTTCTTC
TRBV15	TRBJ2-5	TRBD2	many	13	CATSILAAETQYF	TGTGCCACCAGCATACTAGCGGCAGAGACCCAGTACTTC
TRBV7-3	TRBJ2-1	NA	many	12	CASSLNAHEQFF	TGTGCCAGCAGCTTAAATGCCCATGAGCAGTTCTTC
TRBV5-1	TRBJ2-7	TRBD2	few	15	CASRGTAGPSYEQYF	TGCGCCAGTAGAGGAACAGCGGGACCCTCCTACGAGCAGTACTTC
TRBV6-5	TRBJ2-7	NA	NA	16	CASSYGLVGLYYEQYF	TGTGCCAGCAGTTACGGGTTGGTGGGACTGTACTACGAGCAGTACTTC
TRBV4-2	TRBJ2-7	NA	many	12	CASSQGDRMKAF	TGTGCCAGCAGCCAAGGTGACAGGATGAAGGCTTTC
TRBV2	TRBJ2-3	NA	NA	14	CASRKEGSTDTQYF	TGTGCCAGCAGGAAGGAGGGCAGTACAGATACGCAGTATTTT
TRBV4-1	TRBJ2-7	TRBD2	few	16	CASSPVAAGFSYEQYF	TGCGCCAGCAGCCCCGTAGCAGCGGGGTTCTCCTACGAGCAGTACTTC
TRBV12-3/TRBV12-4	TRBJ2-1	NA	NA	16	CASSLAAKGSYNEQFF	TGTGCCAGCAGTTTGGCGGCTAAGGGATCCTACAATGAGCAGTTCTTC
TRBV4-1	TRBJ2-7	NA	few	18	CASSQAILHLRISYEQYF	TGCGCCAGCAGCCAAGCTATACTCCATTTACGGATCTCCTACGAGCAGTACTTC
TRBV12-3/TRBV12-4	TRBJ1-1	NA	few	13	CASSEQVNTEAFF	TGTGCCAGCAGTGAACAGGTAAACACTGAAGCTTTCTTT
TRBV5-4	TRBJ2-7	TRBD2	NA	17	CASSLAPGLGASYEQYF	TGTGCCAGCAGCTTGGCCCCGGGACTAGGGGCCTCCTACGAGCAGTACTTC
TRBV10-3	TRBJ2-2	TRBD2	NA	18	CANRQGPGVAGVPGELFF	TGTGCCAACCGACAGGGCCCGGGGGTAGCGGGAGTTCCCGGGGAGCTGTTTTTT
TRBV7-7	TRBJ2-2	NA	many	14	CATRPNFYTGELFF	TGTGCCACCCGACCAAATTTCTACACCGGGGAGCTGTTTTTT
TRBV25-1	TRBJ1-6	NA	few	15	CASSSDTRYNSPLHF	TGTGCCAGCAGTTCGGACACCCGGTATAATTCACCCCTCCACTTT
TRBV5-6	TRBJ2-7	NA	few	16	CASSLRTWGRSYEQYF	TGTGCCAGCAGCTTGAGGACCTGGGGGCGCTCCTACGAGCAGTACTTC
TRBV20-1	TRBJ2-7	NA	few	12	CSDSGHSYEQYF	TGCAGTGATTCAGGTCACTCCTACGAGCAGTACTTC
TRBV5-1	TRBJ1-1	NA	NA	16	CASSRDTGLLNTEAFF	TGCGCCAGCAGCAGAGATACCGGGCTCCTCAACACTGAAGCTTTCTTT
TRBV9	TRBJ2-7	TRBD2	few	15	CASSVEGTSLNEQYF	TGTGCCAGCAGCGTAGAGGGGACTAGCTTGAACGAGCAGTACTTC
TRBV4-2	TRBJ2-2	TRBD2	NA	16	CASSQEPGLTTGELFF	TGTGCCAGCAGCCAAGAACCGGGACTAACCACCGGGGAGCTGTTTTTT
TRBV20-1	TRBJ2-1	NA	NA	15	CSARVRGPFYNEQFF	TGCAGTGCTAGAGTTCGGGGCCCTTTCTACAATGAGCAGTTCTTC
TRBV2	TRBJ2-6	NA	NA	14	CASRALAGANVLTF	TGTGCCAGCAGGGCCTTAGCTGGGGCCAACGTCCTGACTTTC
TRBV5-1	TRBJ1-4	TRBD1	NA	13	CASSRQGSEKLFF	TGCGCCAGCAGCCGACAGGGAAGTGAAAAACTGTTTTTT
TRBV6-5	TRBJ2-7	TRBD1	NA	15	CASSYTGTGGREQYF	TGTGCCAGCAGTTATACTGGGACAGGGGGACGCGAGCAGTACTTC
TRBV2	TRBJ1-2	NA	few	14	CASSVTVRLYGYTF	TGTGCCAGCAGTGTGACAGTACGACTCTATGGCTACACCTTC
TRBV7-9	TRBJ1-1	TRBD1	few	17	CASSLGGTGKSNTEAFF	TGTGCCAGCAGCTTAGGAGGGACAGGCAAATCGAACACTGAAGCTTTCTTT
TRBV12-3/TRBV12-4	TRBJ2-5	TRBD2	NA	15	CASSGGSGRLETQYF	TGTGCCAGCAGCGGGGGTAGCGGGAGATTGGAGACCCAGTACTTC
TRBV14	TRBJ2-5	NA	NA	17	CASSQDRSGLHWETQYF	TGTGCCAGCAGCCAAGATCGCTCAGGGCTACACTGGGAGACCCAGTACTTC
TRBV5-1	TRBJ2-1	NA	NA	18	CASSFLIPERAHNNEQFF	TGCGCCAGCAGCTTCCTTATACCTGAAAGAGCCCATAACAATGAGCAGTTCTTC
TRBV5-1	TRBJ1-5	NA	NA	13	CASSIASNQPQHF	TGCGCCAGCAGTATCGCTAGCAATCAGCCCCAGCATTTT
TRBV7-9	TRBJ2-7	NA	NA	12	CASSLIDYEQYF	TGTGCCAGCAGCTTGATAGACTACGAGCAGTACTTC
TRBV12-3/TRBV12-4	TRBJ2-1	NA	NA	16	CASSRDRRSSYNEQFF	TGTGCCAGCAGCCGCGACCGACGGAGCTCCTACAATGAGCAGTTCTTC
TRBV4-1	TRBJ1-2	NA	NA	16	CASSQPLRSKNYGYTF	TGCGCCAGCAGCCAACCTCTTCGAAGCAAGAACTATGGCTACACCTTC
TRBV5-1	TRBJ2-1	TRBD2	few	16	CASSLGGLAGVYEQFF	TGCGCCAGCAGCTTGGGGGGACTAGCGGGAGTATATGAGCAGTTCTTC
TRBV10-3	TRBJ2-1	TRBD2	many	18	CAISESRTSGSSGNEQFF	TGTGCCATCAGTGAGTCCCGGACTAGCGGGAGTTCGGGCAATGAGCAGTTCTTC
TRBV18	TRBJ2-5	NA	few	14	CASSQMGPQETQYF	TGTGCCAGCTCACAAATGGGACCGCAAGAGACCCAGTACTTC
TRBV4-1	TRBJ1-2	NA	few	14	CASSQALTNYGYTF	TGCGCCAGCAGCCAAGCTCTAACTAACTATGGCTACACCTTC
TRBV4-1	TRBJ2-6	NA	NA	17	CASSPRPGGSGANVLTF	TGCGCCAGCAGCCCCCGTCCCGGGGGCTCTGGGGCCAACGTCCTGACTTTC
TRBV20-1	TRBJ2-3	TRBD2	many	17	CSARWARSGRATDTQYF	TGCAGTGCTAGATGGGCCCGGAGCGGGAGGGCCACAGATACGCAGTATTTT
TRBV5-1	TRBJ2-1	TRBD2	NA	13	CASSWDYPTEQFF	TGCGCCAGCAGCTGGGACTACCCTACTGAGCAGTTCTTC